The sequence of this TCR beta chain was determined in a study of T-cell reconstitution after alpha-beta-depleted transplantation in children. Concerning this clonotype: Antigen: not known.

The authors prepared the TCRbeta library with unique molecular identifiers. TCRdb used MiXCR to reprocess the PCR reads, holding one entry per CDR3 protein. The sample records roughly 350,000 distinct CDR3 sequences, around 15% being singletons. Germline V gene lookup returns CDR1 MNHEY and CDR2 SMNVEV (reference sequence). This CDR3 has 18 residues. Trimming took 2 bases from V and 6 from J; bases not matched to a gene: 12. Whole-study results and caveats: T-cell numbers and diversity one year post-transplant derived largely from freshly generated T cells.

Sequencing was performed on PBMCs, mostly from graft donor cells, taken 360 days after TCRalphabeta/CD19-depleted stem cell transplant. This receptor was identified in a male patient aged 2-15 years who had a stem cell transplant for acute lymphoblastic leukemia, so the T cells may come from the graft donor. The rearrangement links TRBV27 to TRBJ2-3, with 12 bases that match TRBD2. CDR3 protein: CASSLLAGGPISRDTQYF. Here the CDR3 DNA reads TGTGCCAGCAGTTTACTAGCGGGAGGGCCAATTTCCCGTGATACGCAGTATTTT.